The 25 T cell receptor beta chains given below trace back to one sample, sequenced in a study of blood T cell repertoires in COVID-19 (dated by TCRdb to 2018 to 2021). Receptor libraries were prepared by the immunoSEQ multiplex PCR assay. TCRdb retrieved this table from immuneACCESS and kept in-frame rearrangements only. Not all clones are present; in checked studies, unresolved V genes account for under half, and no reason is known for the remainder. The sample yields more than 85,000 clones; about three quarters were counted once. The ten largest account for roughly 4.7% of the sample. The sequenced sample was peripheral blood. Every receptor here comes from a human donor in a cohort sampled during active or convalescent COVID-19.

This clone was seen only a few times. V usage is TRBV25-1 and J usage is TRBJ1-5; 7 bases align to TRBD1. The CDR3 consists of 14 residues. V trimming: 5 bases; J trimming: 3 bases; junction bases outside the gene matches: 4. CDR1 MGHDK and CDR2 SYGVNS come from the germline V gene. The CDR3 DNA reads as TGTGCCAGCAGTTCCGGACAGGTCAATCAGCCCCAGCATTTT. Protein sequence: CASSSGQVNQPQHF.

The chain combines TRBV11-2 with TRBJ2-5, with D tentatively TRBD1 (5 bases). The V end lost 5 bases, the J end lost 5 bases, and 15 bases lay between the germline ends. CDR1 SGHAT and CDR2 FQNNGV come from the germline V gene. CDR3 length: 14 amino acids. The DNA of the CDR3 is TGTGCCAGCAGCCGACAGAAAACTGATGAGACCCAGTACTTC. Protein product: CASSRQKTDETQYF.

The chain carries TRBV7-2 and TRBJ1-2; 9 nucleotides match TRBD1. Germline loops: CDR1 SGHTA, CDR2 FQGNSA. CDR3 size: 15 residues. Germline trimming cut 5 bases from V and 8 bases from J; bases unmatched to any gene: 12. CDR3 protein: CASSQGGGTGRGYTF. The CDR3 DNA is TGTGCCAGCAGCCAGGGGGGTGGGACAGGGAGAGGCTACACCTTC.

V is TRBV7-9 and J is TRBJ2-7, with no clear D. The CDR3 length is 15 residues. Germline V gives CDR1 SEHNR, CDR2 FQNEAQ (reference sequence). Deletions cut 3 bases from V and 5 bases from J, with 17 bases between. The CDR3 DNA reads as TGTGCCAGCAGCTTGGTAGCCTTGGTAGAAGACGAGCAGTACTTC. Translation: CASSLVALVEDEQYF.

The chain has TRBV28 and TRBJ1-6, with D possibly TRBD1 on 5 matching bases. Trimming stripped 7 bases from V and 10 bases from J, with 20 bases between. The CDR3 extends over 15 amino acids. Germline CDR1 MDHEN, CDR2 SYDVKM. The CDR3 loop is CASNPTTVFGSPLHF. In DNA, the CDR3 is TGTGCCAGCAATCCCACGACAGTTTTTGGATCACCCCTCCACTTT.

This clone has more than one count but fewer than ten. The chain couples TRBV9 to TRBJ1-2, with TRBD1 matching over 9 bases. CDR1 and CDR2 from the germline V gene are SGDLS and YYNGEE. This CDR3 has 15 residues. Trimming at V came to 2 bases and at J to 4 bases, leaving 6 bases not matched to a gene. The CDR3 DNA follows: TGTGCCAGCAGCGTTTCACAGGGGGCTGGCTATGGCTACACCTTC. Protein: CASSVSQGAGYGYTF.

The V gene is TRBV5-8, the J gene TRBJ2-2; TRBD1 matches 7 bases. V lost 4 bases to trimming and J lost 0 bases; unmatched junction nucleotides: 6. This CDR3 is built from 16 residues. The germline CDR1 and CDR2 sequences are SGHTS and YDEGEE. The DNA of the CDR3 is TGTGCCAGCAGCATTAGGACAGGCGCGAACACCGGGGAGCTGTTTTTT. Its protein is CASSIRTGANTGELFF. The whole variable domain, remainder taken from reference TRBV5-8 and TRBJ2-2, is EAGVTQSPTHLIKTRGQQATLRCSPISGHTSVYWYQQALGLGLQFLLWYDEGEERNRGNFPPRFSGRQFPNYSSELNVNALELEDSALYLCASSIRTGANTGELFFGEGSRLTVL.

The chain carries TRBV6-2 or TRBV6-3 and TRBJ2-5; D is uncertain. This CDR3 has 12 residues. Trimming shortened V by 0 bases and J by 5 bases, and 4 bases separated the two germline ends. Per germline, CDR1 MNHEY and CDR2 SVGEGT. The CDR3, as DNA: TGTGCCAGCAGTTACTCGAGGGAGACCCAGTACTTC. It codes for CASSYSRETQYF.

V usage is TRBV4-3 and J usage is TRBJ2-1, with D tentatively TRBD1 (5 bases). The CDR3 runs 17 residues. Germline V gene data show CDR1 as LGHNA and CDR2 as YSLEER. Trimming took 1 base from V and 4 from J, leaving 17 bases between them. CDR3 sequence (DNA): TGCGCCAGCAGCCAAGGCCCTGAGACAGAAATATACAATGAGCAGTTCTTC. It specifies CASSQGPETEIYNEQFF.

The chain links TRBV28 to TRBJ1-4; D is possibly TRBD1 (5 bases). Germline V gene lookup returns CDR1 MDHEN and CDR2 SYDVKM. Trimming shortened V by 5 bases and J by 3 bases, and 10 bases separated the two germline ends. CDR3 size: 14 residues. In nucleotides, the CDR3 is TGTGCCAGCAGTCCTCGACAGCCTAATGAAAAACTGTTTTTT. Translation: CASSPRQPNEKLFF.

V and J are TRBV11-2 and TRBJ2-7; D is unclear. Trimming shortened V by 7 bases and J by 4 bases, and 11 bases separated the two germline ends. CDR3 length equals 12 residues. From germline, CDR1 is SGHAT and CDR2 FQNNGV. The CDR3 loop is CASNPPRYEQYF. As DNA, the CDR3 is TGTGCCAGCAACCCCCCCCGGTACGAGCAGTACTTC.

This clone occurred once. The V call is TRBV11-2, the J call TRBJ1-1; 7 positions match TRBD1. The CDR3 is 14 amino acids. The trim removed 5 bases at V and 0 bases at J, leaving 3 bases unmatched. Germline CDR1 and CDR2: SGHAT and FQNNGV. The CDR3 DNA is TGTGCCAGCAGCATCCAGGGGGTGAACACTGAAGCTTTCTTT. This sequence encodes CASSIQGVNTEAFF.

This sequence joins TRBV6-5 and TRBJ1-1; TRBD1 is a possible D gene (6 bases). Germline V gives CDR1 MNHEY, CDR2 SVGAGI. This CDR3 contains 12 residues. V was cut by 6 bases and J by 10 bases, with 15 bases left in between. The DNA of the CDR3 is TGTGCCAGCAGCCGGGACAACCAGGGAGCTTTCTTT. This encodes CASSRDNQGAFF.

There are a few counts of this clone. V and J are TRBV6-2 or TRBV6-3 and TRBJ2-1; 9 positions match TRBD2. CDR3 length: 19 residues. V lost 5 bases and J lost 5; bases outside the gene matches: 19. Germline V CDR1 and CDR2: MNHEY, SVGEGT. CDR3 loop: CASSSLVGGGGIEDNEQFF. In DNA form, the CDR3 reads TGTGCCAGCAGTAGTCTGGTTGGCGGGGGGGGGATTGAGGACAATGAGCAGTTCTTC.

The rearrangement links TRBV2 to TRBJ2-2; 7 nucleotides line up with TRBD1. The CDR3 covers 15 residues. CDR1 and CDR2 (germline): SNHLY, FYNNEI. Trimming cost V 6 bases and J 7 bases; bases outside gene matches: 11. The CDR3 reads CASSSEQGFGGELFF. The CDR3 DNA is TGTGCCAGCAGCTCCGAACAGGGGTTTGGCGGGGAGCTGTTTTTT.

The chain links TRBV11-2 to TRBJ2-6; TRBD1 might be the D (6 bases). Trimming cost V 6 bases and J 0 bases, with 18 bases left between them. Germline V gene lookup returns CDR1 SGHAT and CDR2 FQNNGV. This CDR3 contains 18 residues. CDR3 in DNA: TGTGCCAGCAGACCTACAGGGTCTCATCTCTCTGGGGCCAACGTCCTGACTTTC. Its translation is CASRPTGSHLSGANVLTF.

This clone was seen once. The chain has TRBV7-2 and TRBJ1-2, with 8 nucleotides matching TRBD1. J gave up 13 bases and V 5 bases, and 9 bases lay outside the gene matches. This CDR3 is 12 amino acids long. The germline V gene encodes CDR1 SGHTA and CDR2 FQGNSA. CDR3 DNA sequence: TGTGCCAGCAGCCCATCTGGACAGGGTAGCACCTTC. Protein product: CASSPSGQGSTF.

This clone was seen only once. The rearrangement joins TRBV7-2 to TRBJ1-1, with a possible D match to TRBD1 (6 bases). Germline values: CDR1 SGHTA, CDR2 FQGNSA. The V gene lost 2 bases and the J gene lost 1 base, with 14 bases spanning the gap. This CDR3 spans 16 amino acids. The CDR3 nucleotides are TGTGCCAGCAGCTTACGATCACTGGACAGGAACACTGAAGCTTTCTTT. Its protein is CASSLRSLDRNTEAFF. The full variable domain, with the rest looked up from reference TRBV7-2 and TRBJ1-1, is GAGVSQSPSNKVTEKGKDVELRCDPISGHTALYWYRQSLGQGLEFLIYFQGNSAPDKSGLPSDRFSAERTGGSVSTLTIQRTQQEDSAVYLCASSLRSLDRNTEAFFGQGTRLTVV.

This sequence joins TRBV27 and TRBJ2-3; D gene ambiguous. V gave up 3 bases and J gave up 5 bases, with 15 bases separating them. Germline CDR1 and CDR2: MNHEY and SMNVEV (reference sequence). The CDR3 consists of 15 residues. The CDR3 DNA follows: TGTGCCAGCAGTTTTTTCGGCCGTCCGGGAGATACGCAGTATTTT. It specifies CASSFFGRPGDTQYF.

This clone was recorded at least ten times. The chain recombines TRBV4-1 with TRBJ2-7, with D perhaps matching TRBD1 (6 bases). Trimming cost V 4 bases and J 3 bases, with 19 bases left between them. CDR1 and CDR2 from the germline V gene are MGHRA and YSYEKL. The CDR3 extends over 16 amino acids. CDR3 in amino acids: CASSPRQARSFYEQYF. The CDR3, as DNA: TGCGCCAGCAGCCCCCGACAGGCCAGGTCGTTCTACGAGCAGTACTTC.

This rearrangement joins TRBV7-2 to TRBJ1-1; D ambiguous. Trimming removed 2 bases at V and 3 bases at J, with 7 bases between. Germline CDR1 reads SGHTA; CDR2 reads FQGNSA. There are 13 residues in the CDR3. The chain's CDR3 is CASSLITDTEAFF. In nucleotides, the CDR3 is TGTGCCAGCAGCTTAATAACAGACACTGAAGCTTTCTTT.

V is TRBV7-9 and J is TRBJ1-2; 7 positions agree with TRBD1. The V gene's germline CDR1 is SEHNR and CDR2 FQNEAQ (reference sequence). Unmatched junction bases numbered 12, after V lost 7 bases and J lost 4 bases. This CDR3 comprises 15 residues. The CDR3 nucleotides are TGTGCCAGCACCCCCGTCGGGGACAGAGCCTATGGCTACACCTTC. Amino acids: CASTPVGDRAYGYTF.

This chain joins TRBV18 and TRBJ2-1; the match to TRBD2 covers 14 bases. The trim removed 6 bases at V and 5 bases at J, leaving 15 bases unmatched. Germline V lookup: CDR1 KGHSH, CDR2 LQKENI. The CDR3 is 19 amino acids. The CDR3 spells CASSRDRVSGLAGDNEQFF. For the CDR3, the DNA is TGTGCCAGCTCCCGGGACAGGGTTTCGGGACTAGCGGGGGACAATGAGCAGTTCTTC. The full variable domain, rest sourced from reference TRBV18 and TRBJ2-1, is NAGVMQNPRHLVRRRGQEARLRCSPMKGHSHVYWYRQLPEEGLKFMVYLQKENIIDESGMPKERFSAEFPKEGPSILRIQQVVRGDSAAYFCASSRDRVSGLAGDNEQFFGPGTRLTVL.

The chain links TRBV28 to TRBJ1-5; a possible D gene is TRBD1 (6 bases). Germline V gene data show CDR1 as MDHEN and CDR2 as SYDVKM. V was trimmed by 5 bases and J by 4 bases, leaving 18 bases between them. The CDR3 totals 16 residues. The CDR3 region has the DNA TGTGCCAGCAGTCAACAGGGATCAATCCGTAATCAGCCCCAGCATTTT. This sequence encodes CASSQQGSIRNQPQHF.

This clone was seen a few times. V is TRBV12-3 or TRBV12-4 and J is TRBJ1-1; 8 nucleotides agree with TRBD1. The CDR3 runs 13 residues. The junction had 3 bases not matched to a gene; V was cut back by 0 bases and J by 9 bases. CDR3 coding DNA: TGTGCCAGCAGTTTAGCCCAGGGGGCGCAAGCTTTCTTT. Its translation is CASSLAQGAQAFF.